This TCR beta chain appears in the sequencing data of a study of identical twins. MiXCR was run by TCRdb on the 5' RACE reads, yielding one entry per CDR3 protein. The table lists 1.5 million to 2 million distinct CDR3 sequences, roughly 35% of them singletons. Note on this clonotype: Antigen: not known.

Study observations and caveats: Out-of-frame alpha sequences that twins shared showed excess low generation probability.

V was clipped by 2 bases and J by 8 bases, with 16 bases between them. Germline V CDR1 and CDR2: SEHNR, FQNEAQ (reference sequence). This CDR3 spans 15 amino acids. The clonotype originates from a newborn girl in good health. The chain joins TRBV7-9 to TRBJ2-4; D not certain. Input material: cord blood. This CDR3 is CASSLSTAASDIQYF. CDR3 DNA sequence: TGTGCCAGCAGCTTATCTACGGCGGCCTCTGACATTCAGTACTTC.